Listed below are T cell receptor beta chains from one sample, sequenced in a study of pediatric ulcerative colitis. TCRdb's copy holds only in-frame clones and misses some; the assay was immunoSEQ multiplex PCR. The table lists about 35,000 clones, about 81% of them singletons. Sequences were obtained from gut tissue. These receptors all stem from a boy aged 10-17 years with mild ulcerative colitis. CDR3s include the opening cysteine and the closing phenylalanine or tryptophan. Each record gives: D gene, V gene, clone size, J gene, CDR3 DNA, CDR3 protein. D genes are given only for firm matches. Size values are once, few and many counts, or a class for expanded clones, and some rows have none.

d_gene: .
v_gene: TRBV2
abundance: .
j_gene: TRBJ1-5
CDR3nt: TGTGCCAGCAGCCCGGGACACAATCAGCCCCAGCATTTT
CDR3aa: CASSPGHNQPQHF

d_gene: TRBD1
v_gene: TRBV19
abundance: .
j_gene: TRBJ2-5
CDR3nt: TGTGCCAGTAGTATCAGGGCAGGGGGCGAGACCCAGTACTTC
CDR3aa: CASSIRAGGETQYF

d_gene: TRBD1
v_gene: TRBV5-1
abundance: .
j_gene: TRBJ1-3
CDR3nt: TGCGCCAGCAGCTTGACAGGGGGAACTGGAAACACCATATATTTT
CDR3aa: CASSLTGGTGNTIYF

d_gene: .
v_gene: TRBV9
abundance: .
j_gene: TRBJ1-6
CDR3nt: TGTGCCAGCAGCGTACGCGGACAGAAAAATTCACCCCTCCACTTT
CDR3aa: CASSVRGQKNSPLHF

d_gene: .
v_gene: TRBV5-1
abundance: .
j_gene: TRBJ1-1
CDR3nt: TGCGCCAGCAGCTATTCTAACACTGAAGCTTTCTTT
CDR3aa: CASSYSNTEAFF

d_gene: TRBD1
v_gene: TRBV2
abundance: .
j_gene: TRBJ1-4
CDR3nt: TGTGCCAGCACAAAACAGGGGATTAATGAAAAACTGTTTTTT
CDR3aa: CASTKQGINEKLFF

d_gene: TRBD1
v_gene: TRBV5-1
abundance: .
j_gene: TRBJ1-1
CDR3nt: TGCGCCAGCAGCTTAACAGGGGCGGGGACGGACACTGAAGCTTTCTTT
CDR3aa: CASSLTGAGTDTEAFF

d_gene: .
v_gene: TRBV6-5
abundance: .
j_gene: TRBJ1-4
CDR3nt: TGTGCCAGCAGTTACTCGGAACAGCCTAATGAAAAACTGTTTTTT
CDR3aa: CASSYSEQPNEKLFF

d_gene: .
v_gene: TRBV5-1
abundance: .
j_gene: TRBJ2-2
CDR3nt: TGCGCCAGCAGCAGTCAGGCGAACACCGGGGAGCTGTTTTTT
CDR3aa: CASSSQANTGELFF

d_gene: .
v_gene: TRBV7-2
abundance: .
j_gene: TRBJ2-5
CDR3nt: TGTGCCAGCAGCCCCCGGAGCGGGGAGACCCAGTACTTC
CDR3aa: CASSPRSGETQYF

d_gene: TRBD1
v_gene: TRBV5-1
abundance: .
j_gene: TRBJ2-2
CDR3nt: TGCGCCAGCAGCGTGACAGGGGGCAGGCCCGGGGAGCTGTTTTTT
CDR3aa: CASSVTGGRPGELFF

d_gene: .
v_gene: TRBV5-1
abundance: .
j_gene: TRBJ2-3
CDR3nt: TGCGCCAGCAGTCAGGCAGGAGTCACAGATACGCAGTATTTT
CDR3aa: CASSQAGVTDTQYF

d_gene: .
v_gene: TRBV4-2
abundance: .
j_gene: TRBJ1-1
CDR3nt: TGTGCCAGCAGCCAACTGGGTAGGACTGAAGCTTTCTTT
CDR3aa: CASSQLGRTEAFF

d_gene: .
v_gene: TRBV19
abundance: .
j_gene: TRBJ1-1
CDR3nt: TGTGCCAGTACTTACGGGATCCACGGCGACACTGAAGCTTTCTTT
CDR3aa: CASTYGIHGDTEAFF

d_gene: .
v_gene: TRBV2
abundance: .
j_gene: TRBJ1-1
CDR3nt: TGTGCCAGCAGTGAAAGTATCTCGAACACTGAAGCTTTCTTT
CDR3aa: CASSESISNTEAFF

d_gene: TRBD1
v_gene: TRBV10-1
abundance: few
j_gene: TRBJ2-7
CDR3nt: TGCGCCAGCAGCTCTACAGGGGACCACGAGCAGTACTTC
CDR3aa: CASSSTGDHEQYF